Following are 5 T cell receptor beta chains from one sample sequenced in a study of shared clonotypes between healthy human individuals. Clones were sequenced by immunoSEQ multiplex PCR, and TCRdb holds only the in-frame ones, with some missing. The table records 400,000 to 550,000 clones, around 80% of them present only once. The specimen sequenced was PBMCs. The receptors were gathered from a woman between 40 and 50 years old in good health. Some clones in this sample may be carry-over from other donors' samples.

The rearrangement links TRBV6-1 to TRBJ2-2; 7 bases map to TRBD1. The CDR3 extends over 15 amino acids. J lost 7 bases, V lost 9 bases, and 14 bases had no gene match. The V gene's germline CDR1 is MNHNS and CDR2 SASEGT. CDR3 amino acids: CASIKIQGNSGELFF. CDR3 DNA sequence: TGTGCCAGTATAAAAATACAGGGGAATAGCGGGGAGCTGTTTTTT.

The chain uses TRBV5-1 and TRBJ2-5; D is possibly TRBD2 (5 bases). The CDR3 consists of 14 residues. The germline V and J ends were trimmed by 3 bases and 1 base, with 10 bases remaining between them. The germline gives CDR1 SGHRS, CDR2 YFSETQ. CDR3 DNA: TGCGCCAGCAGCTCTTCAACTAGCCAAGAGACCCAGTACTTC. It encodes CASSSSTSQETQYF.

This clone was detected a few times. The chain has TRBV28 and TRBJ1-3; no clear D gene. Between the trimmed V and J ends, which lost 5 bases and 5 bases, there was a span of 19 bases. The CDR3 consists of 16 residues. Germline V gives CDR1 MDHEN, CDR2 SYDVKM. The CDR3 reads CASSRHTGNSRNTIYF. The CDR3 DNA sequence: TGTGCCAGCAGTAGACATACCGGGAACTCAAGAAACACCATATATTTT.

Turning to this clone: Different DNA sequences within this sample yield the same CDR3. This chain connects TRBV10-3 to TRBJ1-1; a weak D match, TRBD1 (5 bases). Germline loops: CDR1 ENHRY, CDR2 SYGVKD. V lost 2 bases, J lost 2 bases, and 9 bases lay in between. CDR3 length equals 14 residues. CDR3 region: CAISESGGNTEAFF. CDR3 nucleotide sequence: TGTGCCATCAGTGAGAGCGGGGGTAACACTGAAGCTTTCTTT.

The chain links TRBV19 to TRBJ1-4, with 8 bases identical to TRBD1. The length of the CDR3 is 15 residues. CDR1 is LNHDA, CDR2 SQIVND, per germline (reference sequence). J gave up 8 bases and V 4 bases, and 9 bases lay outside the gene matches. As DNA, the CDR3 is TGTGCCAGTAGTACACAGGGGGGCCTGCCAGAAAAACTGTTTTTT. Its translation is CASSTQGGLPEKLFF.